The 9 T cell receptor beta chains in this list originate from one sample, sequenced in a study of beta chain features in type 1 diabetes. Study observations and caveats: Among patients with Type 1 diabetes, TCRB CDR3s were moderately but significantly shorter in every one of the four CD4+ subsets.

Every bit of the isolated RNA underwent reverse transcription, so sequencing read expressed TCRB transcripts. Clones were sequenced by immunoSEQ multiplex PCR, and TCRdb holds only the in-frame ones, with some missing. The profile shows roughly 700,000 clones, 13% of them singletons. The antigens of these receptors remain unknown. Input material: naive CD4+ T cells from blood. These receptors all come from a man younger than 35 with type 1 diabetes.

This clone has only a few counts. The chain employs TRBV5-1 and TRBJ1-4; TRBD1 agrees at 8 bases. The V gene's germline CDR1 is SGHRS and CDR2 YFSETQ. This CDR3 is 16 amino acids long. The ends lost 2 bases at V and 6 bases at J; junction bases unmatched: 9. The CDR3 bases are TGCGCCAGCAGCTTCGGGAGCAGGGGGCTCGATGAAAAACTGTTTTTT. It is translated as CASSFGSRGLDEKLFF.

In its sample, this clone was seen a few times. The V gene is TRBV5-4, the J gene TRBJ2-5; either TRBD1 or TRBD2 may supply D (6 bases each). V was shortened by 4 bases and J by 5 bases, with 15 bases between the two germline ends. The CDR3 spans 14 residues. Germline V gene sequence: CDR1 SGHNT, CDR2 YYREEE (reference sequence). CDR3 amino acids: CASSAMGGPETQYF. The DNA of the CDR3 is TGTGCCAGCAGCGCGATGGGGGGCCCGGAGACCCAGTACTTC.

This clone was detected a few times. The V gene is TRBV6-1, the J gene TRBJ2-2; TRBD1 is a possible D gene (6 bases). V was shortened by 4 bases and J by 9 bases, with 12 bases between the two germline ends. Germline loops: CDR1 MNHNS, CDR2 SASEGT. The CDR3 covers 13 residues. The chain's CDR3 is CASSGSTGRELFF. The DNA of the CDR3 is TGTGCCAGCAGTGGATCTACAGGGAGGGAGCTGTTTTTT.

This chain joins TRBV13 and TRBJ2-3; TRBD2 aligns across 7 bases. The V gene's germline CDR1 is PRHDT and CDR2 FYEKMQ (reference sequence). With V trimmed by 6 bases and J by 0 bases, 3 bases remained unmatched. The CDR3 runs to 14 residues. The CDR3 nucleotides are TGTGCCAGCAGTGGGCGGGGGAGCACAGATACGCAGTATTTT. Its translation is CASSGRGSTDTQYF.

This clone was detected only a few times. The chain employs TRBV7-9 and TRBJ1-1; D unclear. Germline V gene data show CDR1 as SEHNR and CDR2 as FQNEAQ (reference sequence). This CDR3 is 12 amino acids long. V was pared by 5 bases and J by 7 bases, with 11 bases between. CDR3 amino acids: CASSNSGNEAFF. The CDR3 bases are TGTGCCAGCAGCAACTCAGGAAATGAAGCTTTCTTT.

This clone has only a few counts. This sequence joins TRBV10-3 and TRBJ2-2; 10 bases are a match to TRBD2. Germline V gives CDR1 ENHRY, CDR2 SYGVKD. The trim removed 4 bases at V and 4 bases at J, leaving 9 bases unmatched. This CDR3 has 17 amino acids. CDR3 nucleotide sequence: TGTGCCATCAGTGGGGCGACTAGCGGGCTATCCACCGGGGAGCTGTTTTTT. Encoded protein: CAISGATSGLSTGELFF.

The CDR3 here is CASSYEGANVLTF. CDR3 nucleotide sequence: TGCGCCAGCAGCTACGAGGGGGCCAACGTCCTGACTTTC. The J gene is TRBJ2-6, the V gene TRBV5-1; no clear D. Germline CDR1 is SGHRS and CDR2 is YFSETQ. V lost 3 bases, J lost 4 bases, and 5 bases lay in between. The CDR3 loop spans 13 amino acids.

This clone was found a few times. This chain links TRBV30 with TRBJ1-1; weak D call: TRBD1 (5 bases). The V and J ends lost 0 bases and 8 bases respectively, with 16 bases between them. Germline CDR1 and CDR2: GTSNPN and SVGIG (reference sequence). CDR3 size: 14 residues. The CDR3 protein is CAWSVQSGIVEAFF. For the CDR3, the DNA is TGTGCCTGGAGTGTACAATCAGGGATCGTCGAAGCTTTCTTT. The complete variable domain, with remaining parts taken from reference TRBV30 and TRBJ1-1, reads SQTIHQWPATLVQPVGSPLSLECTVEGTSNPNLYWYRQAAGRGLQLLFYSVGIGQISSEVPQNLSASRPQDRQFILSSKKLLLSDSGFYLCAWSVQSGIVEAFFGQGTRLTVV.

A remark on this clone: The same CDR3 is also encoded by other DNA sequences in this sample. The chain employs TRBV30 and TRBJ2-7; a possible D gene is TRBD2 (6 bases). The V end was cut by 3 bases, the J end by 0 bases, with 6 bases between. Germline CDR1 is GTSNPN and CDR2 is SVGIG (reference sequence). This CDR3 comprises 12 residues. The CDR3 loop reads CAWRGGSYEQYF. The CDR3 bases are TGTGCCTGGAGGGGGGGCTCCTACGAGCAGTACTTC.